This TCR beta chain was sequenced in a study of shared clonotypes between healthy human individuals. CDR3 length: 16 amino acids. Germline CDR1 is SGHRS and CDR2 is YFSETQ. The V gene lost 4 bases and the J gene lost 0 bases, with 14 bases spanning the gap. Overall study results and limits: Sorted-subset sequencing was shown by rarefaction to be incomplete despite large depth. The represented genetic and exposure-history diversity was limited by the small number of donors. The four-donor shared clonotypes exceeded non-shared clonotypes in generation probability, with non-shared ones scoring lower.

This clone was seen a handful of times. Its matching antigen is unknown. Investigators spread the genomic DNA of each subset evenly over several immunoSEQ plates. Profiling relied on immunoSEQ multiplex PCR, and the TCRdb table lists in-frame clones only, not all of them. The sample lists approximately 180,000 clones; 80% to 95% were seen once. The TCR sequence derives from a woman aged 30 to 39 in good health. The V call is TRBV5-1, the J call TRBJ1-3, with D perhaps matching TRBD1 (6 bases). The sequenced material came from naive CD4+ T cells sorted from blood. The subset here: CD45RA+ positively selected. CDR3 protein: CASSPSGADSGNTIYF. For the CDR3, the DNA is TGCGCCAGCAGCCCTTCAGGGGCCGACTCTGGAAACACCATATATTTT.